The rows below give T cell receptor beta chains drawn from one sample of a study of regulatory T cells in long-lasting Graves disease. MiXCR was run by TCRdb on the multiplex PCR reads, yielding one entry per CDR3 protein. This sample has under 500,000 distinct CDR3 sequences, with around 21% found just once. Sequenced here: peripheral blood mononuclear cells (PBMCs), sampled when the disease was refractory, from a patient treated with antithyroid drugs. Receptors were obtained from a female donor with Graves disease. Each CDR3 is given with its conserved first and last residue. D genes are given only for firm matches. Rows give clone size only sometimes, using once, few, many, or a class for an expanded clone.

clone_size j_call d_call v_call cdr3_aa cdr3_nt
. TRBJ2-7 TRBD1 TRBV11-1 CASSARDRVHEQYF TGTGCCAGCAGCGCTCGGGACAGGGTGCACGAGCAGTACTTC
. TRBJ2-3 TRBD2 TRBV7-2 CASSSGGDTQYF TGTGCCAGCAGCTCGGGGGGAGATACGCAGTATTTT
many TRBJ2-7 TRBD1 TRBV29-1 CSVDRGPYEQYF TGCAGCGTTGACAGGGGGCCCTACGAGCAGTACTTC
few TRBJ2-5 TRBD2 TRBV6-2/TRBV6-3 CASSYWRGIEETQYF TGTGCCAGCAGTTACTGGCGGGGGATTGAAGAGACCCAGTACTTC
. TRBJ2-3 TRBD2 TRBV30 CAWSGNPGLADGDTQYF TGTGCCTGGAGTGGGAATCCGGGACTAGCGGATGGGGATACGCAGTATTTT
few TRBJ2-2 . TRBV7-7 CASSDNLNTGELFF TGTGCTAGCAGCGATAACCTGAACACCGGGGAGCTGTTTTTT
. TRBJ2-7 . TRBV12-3/TRBV12-4 CASSLSRSEQYF TGTGCCAGCAGTCTTTCTAGGAGCGAGCAGTACTTC
many TRBJ2-7 . TRBV5-1 CASSVGQFYEQYF TGCGCCAGCAGCGTAGGACAGTTCTACGAGCAGTACTTC
. TRBJ2-7 TRBD1 TRBV27 CASSLGTGQYNEQYF TGTGCCAGCAGTTTAGGGACAGGGCAATATAACGAGCAGTACTTC
few TRBJ2-3 . TRBV11-2 CASSLPGPITQYF TGTGCCAGCAGCTTACCCGGACCAATAACGCAGTATTTT
many TRBJ2-5 . TRBV6-2/TRBV6-3 CASSYPSSQYF TGTGCCAGCAGTTACCCCAGTAGCCAGTACTTC
. TRBJ2-2 TRBD2 TRBV7-8 CASSSGLAGGNGELFF TGTGCCAGCAGCTCCGGACTAGCGGGAGGAAACGGGGAGCTGTTTTTT
. TRBJ2-2 . TRBV5-6 CASTNLNTNTGELFF TGTGCCAGCACCAACTTGAACACGAACACCGGGGAGCTGTTTTTT
. TRBJ2-5 TRBD1 TRBV20-1 CSARAETGGETQYF TGCAGTGCTAGAGCGGAGACAGGGGGAGAGACCCAGTACTTC
few TRBJ1-6 . TRBV18 CASSPPADNSPLHF TGTGCCAGCTCACCACCGGCGGATAATTCACCCCTCCACTTT
many TRBJ1-1 TRBD1 TRBV3-1 CASSQGTGDAFF TGTGCCAGCAGCCAAGGGACAGGGGATGCTTTCTTT
. TRBJ1-6 TRBD1 TRBV29-1 CSVSQGDSPLHF TGCAGCGTTTCTCAGGGGGATTCACCCCTCCACTTT
few TRBJ1-3 TRBD1 TRBV12-5 CASGPPQGTVNLASNTIYF TGTGCTAGTGGCCCGCCCCAGGGGACAGTCAACTTGGCGTCGAACACCATATATTTT
few TRBJ1-5 . TRBV28 CASSPGFYQPQHF TGTGCCAGCAGTCCAGGGTTCTATCAGCCCCAGCATTTT
few TRBJ1-1 TRBD1 TRBV29-1 CSVCSTGVPQDTEAFF TGCAGCGTTTGCTCGACAGGGGTCCCCCAGGACACTGAAGCTTTCTTT
. TRBJ1-1 . TRBV19 CASSLRTVLPWLNTEAFF TGTGCCAGTAGTCTCAGGACAGTCCTGCCCTGGTTGAACACTGAAGCTTTCTTT
few TRBJ1-6 TRBD1 TRBV10-3 CAISETGGNSYNSPLHF TGTGCCATCAGTGAGACAGGGGGAAACTCCTATAATTCACCCCTCCACTTT
. TRBJ2-5 . TRBV27 CASSRGSESQETQYF TGTGCCAGCAGCCGAGGCTCGGAGTCGCAAGAGACCCAGTACTTC
. TRBJ2-6 . TRBV7-2 CAIGRGVGSGANVLTF TGTGCCATCGGAAGGGGGGTCGGCTCTGGGGCCAACGTCCTGACTTTC
. TRBJ2-2 . TRBV3-1 CASSQEIIASGELFF TGTGCCAGCAGCCAAGAAATTATCGCCTCCGGGGAGCTGTTTTTT
few TRBJ2-1 . TRBV10-3 CAISATGNEQFF TGTGCCATCAGTGCTACAGGCAATGAGCAGTTCTTC
many TRBJ1-3 . TRBV28 CASGYSGAASGNTIYF TGTGCCAGCGGGTACTCCGGGGCAGCCTCTGGAAACACCATATATTTT
. TRBJ2-6 . TRBV19 CASSTYWTATSGANVLTF TGTGCCAGTAGTACCTACTGGACAGCCACCTCTGGGGCCAACGTCCTGACTTTC
. TRBJ2-1 TRBD2 TRBV9 CASSGRSSGYNEQFF TGTGCCAGCTCGGGTCGGTCTAGCGGTTACAATGAGCAGTTCTTC
. TRBJ2-7 . TRBV20-1 CSARGDYSSYEQYF TGCAGTGCCCGTGGAGATTACAGCTCCTACGAGCAGTACTTC
few TRBJ2-7 . TRBV6-1 CASSVLPASYEQYF TGTGCCAGCAGTGTCTTGCCGGCATCCTACGAGCAGTACTTC
few TRBJ1-2 . TRBV6-1 CASRGRNYGYTF TGTGCCAGCCGGGGACGGAACTATGGCTACACCTTC